This TCR beta chain was captured in a study of blood T cell repertoires in COVID-19. Profiling relied on immunoSEQ multiplex PCR, and the TCRdb table lists in-frame clones only, not all of them. The sample lists just over 300,000 clones; approximately 83% were seen once. Assignments of participants to cohorts depended upon their own reported clinical history. Germline CDR1 ENHRY, CDR2 SYGVKD. There are 14 residues in the CDR3. The V end lost 3 bases, the J end lost 5 bases, and 13 bases lay between the germline ends. The chain combines TRBV10-3 with TRBJ1-2, with TRBD1 as a possible D gene (5 bases). Sequenced: PBMCs or T cells enriched from blood (not recorded which). This TCR was recovered from a man in his thirties or forties who had recovered from COVID-19. This chain's CDR3 is CAISDSETAYGYTF. The CDR3 nucleotides read TGTGCCATCAGTGACAGTGAGACAGCGTATGGCTACACCTTC.